The T cell receptor beta chain under discussion was sequenced for a study of T cell changes during pregnancy in multiple sclerosis. CDR3 length: 13 residues. CDR1 ENHRY and CDR2 SYGVKD come from the germline V gene. The V gene lost 4 bases and the J gene lost 3 bases, with 10 bases spanning the gap. The table came from immunoSEQ multiplex PCR; TCRdb's copy has only in-frame clones and leaves some out. The sample lists under 65,000 clones, 93% occurring once. The sample was CD8+ T cells from peripheral blood mononuclear cells, taken in the third trimester of pregnancy. The source of this sequence is a female donor with multiple sclerosis, enrolled in a pregnancy study. The chain is built from TRBV10-3 and TRBJ2-7; D possibly corresponds to TRBD2 (6 bases). CDR3 amino acids: CAISGGIGYEQYF. The CDR3 nucleotides are TGTGCCATCAGTGGCGGGATCGGCTACGAGCAGTACTTC.